The TCR beta chain described here comes from a study of blood T cell repertoires in COVID-19. On the study more broadly: Samples representing acute and convalescent COVID-19 were sourced from the United States, Italy and Spain. In each case, the material was cDNA or gDNA derived from T cells, B-cell-depleted T cells, or PBMCs.

Per the original data handling: Amplification of reference gene primers was used by the study to estimate nucleated cell counts. This table comes from immunoSEQ multiplex PCR, and its TCRdb copy is limited to in-frame clones, with some not included. D and trimming come from the DNA, and the V and J calls and clone size come from that table. The sample lists around 250,000 clones, about 83% occurring once. The specimen sequenced was peripheral blood. The sequence was collected from a woman between 35 and 50 years old who had recovered from COVID-19.

The CDR3 loop reads CASSRGTGANVLTF. The CDR3 DNA reads TGTGCCAGCAGTAGGGGGACTGGGGCCAACGTCCTGACTTTC. J is TRBJ2-6 and V is TRBV28; weak D call: TRBD1 (6 bases). The germline V and J ends were trimmed by 5 bases and 2 bases, with 7 bases remaining between them. Germline V gives CDR1 MDHEN, CDR2 SYDVKM. The CDR3 extends over 14 amino acids.